This TCR beta chain was documented in a study of vaccination and CD4 T cells after COVID-19 (dated by TCRdb to 2021 to 2024). Regarding the study in general: Convalescent patients had a positive SARS-CoV-2 result on nasal swab PCR, and of these patients, several had mild disease and one had severe disease. In the convalescent cohort there were six males and four females, among whom were two Hispanic individuals, seven Caucasians, two Asians and one multiracial person. Two doses of either the Pfizer-BioNTech BNT162b2 vaccine (n=8) or the Moderna mRNA-1273 vaccine (n=2) were administered to participants. Post-COVID blood samples from convalescent patients were collected a median of around 100 days after diagnosis, with a range of about 35 to 161 days. Post-vaccine blood samples were obtained a median of roughly 75 days after the second vaccine dose, with a range of about 12 to 241 days. Overlapping spike peptide pools from SARS-CoV-2 and from the common cold coronaviruses HCoV-NL63, HCoV-OC43 and HCoV-229E were used as culture stimuli. As controls, cultures received a CEFX viral epitope pool (the positive control), an HIV-1 Nef peptide pool (the negative control), or no peptide at all. In fewer than 12 COVID-19 convalescent patients and a few infection-naive healthy vaccine recipients, researchers compared the spike-specific CD4+ TCR repertoire from before mRNA vaccination with the repertoire from after.

Regarding this clonotype: Its antigen is still unknown. No base qualities exist here, and no much larger clone lies one base off it.

V sheds 4 bases and J sheds 6 bases, leaving 19 bases between their ends. CDR1 and CDR2 are drawn from the germline V gene: LGHNA, YNFKEQ. From the cysteine up to the phenylalanine, the CDR3 has a length of 15 residues. Solely the CDR3 DNA is kept, with 45 bases framed from the first base. Libraries were constructed by PCR. TCR sequencing of DNA from cultured CD4+ T cells used the Oncomine TCR Beta short-read assay at the Johns Hopkins FTIC core. Genomic DNA was extracted from the cultured CD4+ T cells with the QIAamp micro DNA kit. Oncomine TCR Beta libraries from cultured CD4+ T cells were pooled with unique dual indexes and sequenced on an Illumina iSeq 100. The published analysis was carried out like this. Non-productive sequences were removed, and CDR3s that did not start with C, did not end with F or W, or were shorter than 7 amino acids were discarded. The MANAFEST web application was used to identify antigen-specific clonotypes by comparing peptide-stimulated wells against reference wells and other culture wells. An FDR below 0.05, an odds ratio above 5, and a productive frequency above 0.1% in at least two of three replicate wells were required for clones to be considered positive. A clonotype counted as cross-reactive if it showed significant expansion both in the SARS-CoV-2 spike wells and in at least one common cold coronavirus spike condition. Using R version 3.6.1, CDR3 homology was evaluated through Levenshtein distances (stringdist) along with unrooted phylogenetic trees (ape). TCRdb trimmed public reads at Q25 via fastp, called clones via MiXCR and kept in-frame beta chains. Identical CDR3 proteins give one entry, which carries the most common genes and DNA. The V and J calls here are based on TCRdb, not the publication. The sample table records around 20,000 distinct CDR3 sequences; roughly a quarter of these occur just once. Under 13% of the sample goes to the ten largest clones.

The treatment or condition label on this specimen signifies: roughly 10-day PBMC culture with coronavirus spike peptide pools or control peptides (ViraFEST assay). The ViraFEST assay was used in the study, in which antigen-specific T cells were expanded with peptide pools and expanded clonotypes were subsequently identified by TCR sequencing. The convalescent patients' positive SARS-CoV-2 PCR tests fell between March and December 2020, which was before the Alpha, Beta and Delta variants emerged in the United States. PBMCs were cultured at approximately 2.1 million per well in IMDM supplemented with roughly 5.2% human AB serum and 10 IU/ml IL-2, with around 10 ug/ml peptide pools added. On days 3 and 7, half of the culture medium was replaced with fresh IL-2-containing medium. After roughly nine days of culture, CD4+ T cells were isolated by negative selection using the EasySep CD4+ T cell isolation kit. Ficoll-Paque Plus gradient centrifugation was used to isolate PBMCs from whole blood, and the isolated PBMCs were then either used fresh or cryopreserved at -140C. Triplicate wells were generally used for each culture condition.

General conclusions and limits of the study: Relatively few convalescent patients were included in the study, and early timepoints after natural infection were not analyzed. Nearly all vaccine-specific clones in convalescent patients (304 of 307) were mono-reactive for SARS-CoV-2 spike rather than cross-reactive with common cold coronaviruses. Among convalescent patients, a median around 89% of the SARS-CoV-2-reactive clones seen after vaccination appeared only after vaccination, which suggests priming specific to the vaccine. Although the median number of SARS-CoV-2-reactive clonotypes went up from 20 to 25 after infection to roughly 40 after vaccination, the increase was not significant.

The chain was built from TRBV4-2 and TRBJ2-7; a weak D assignment points to TRBD2 (6 bases agree). The receptor was derived from a human donor with COVID-19. Sample: cultured CD4+ T cells from blood. The nucleotide sequence reads as follows: TGTGCCAGCAGCCCCACCGTGTCGGGGGTGGGCGAGCAGTACTTC. The translation is CASSPTVSGVGEQYF.